The 18 T cell receptor beta chains below come from one sample, sequenced in a study of blood T cell repertoires in COVID-19. Using immunoSEQ multiplex PCR, the repertoire was profiled, and TCRdb retains in-frame clones only, with some absent. The table shows around 74,000 clones, with 87% occurring only once. Material for sequencing was peripheral blood. These TCRs come from a man aged 25-40 years with acute or convalescent COVID-19.

The gene calls are TRBV27 and TRBJ1-2, with TRBD1 identical over 10 bases. The CDR3 length is 17 residues. V shed 7 bases and J 6 bases; nucleotides not matched to a gene: 17. CDR1 and CDR2 (germline): MNHEY, SMNVEV (reference sequence). CDR3 sequence reads: CASTGTVTGTGVNGYTF. The CDR3 nucleotides are TGTGCCAGCACGGGCACCGTGACCGGGACAGGGGTAAATGGCTACACCTTC.

This rearrangement joins TRBV13 to TRBJ2-1, with 7 bases identical to TRBD1. Trimming took 1 base from V and 6 from J; bases not matched to a gene: 9. Germline V gene lookup returns CDR1 PRHDT and CDR2 FYEKMQ (reference sequence). The CDR3 has 16 residues. The CDR3: CASSLVWTGGGNEQFF. In nucleotides, the CDR3 is TGTGCCAGCAGCTTAGTATGGACAGGTGGTGGCAATGAGCAGTTCTTC.

This clone has just one count. The chain uses TRBV30 and TRBJ1-6, with TRBD1 as a possible D gene (6 bases). Germline CDR1 GTSNPN, CDR2 SVGIG (reference sequence). Trimming cost V 4 bases and J 8 bases, with 12 bases left between them. CDR3 size: 13 residues. The CDR3 reads CAWTDSSYSPLHF. In DNA form, the CDR3 reads TGTGCCTGGACGGACAGCTCCTATTCACCCCTCCACTTT.

The chain joins TRBV27 to TRBJ1-2, with D perhaps TRBD1 (5 bases). Trimming took 8 bases from V and 6 from J, leaving 16 bases between them. CDR1 MNHEY and CDR2 SMNVEV come from the germline V gene (reference sequence). The CDR3 contains 13 residues. In DNA, the CDR3 is TGTGCCAGCGGTGGGGGGGGGAGCGATGGCTACACCTTC. Amino acid sequence: CASGGGGSDGYTF.

This rearrangement joins TRBV7-8 to TRBJ2-7; TRBD2 matches 7 bases. CDR1 is SGHVS and CDR2 is FQNEAQ in the germline V gene. This CDR3 contains 14 residues. J was trimmed by 3 bases and V by 5 bases; bases with no gene match: 7. The CDR3 loop is CASSLEGGSYEQYF. The CDR3 DNA follows: TGTGCCAGCAGCCTGGAAGGCGGGAGCTACGAGCAGTACTTC.

This clone occurred a few times. This rearrangement joins TRBV30 to TRBJ2-7, with 7 nucleotides matching TRBD2. V lost 2 bases, J lost 3 bases, and 10 bases stayed unmatched. The CDR3 length is 15 residues. Germline V gene data show CDR1 as GTSNPN and CDR2 as SVGIG (reference sequence). The CDR3 sequence is CAWSKGVAGNYEQYF. CDR3 nucleotide sequence: TGTGCCTGGAGTAAAGGAGTAGCGGGTAACTACGAGCAGTACTTC.

This CDR3 reads CASSLRGGSGYEQFF. DNA for the CDR3: TGTGCCAGCAGCCTGAGGGGCGGGAGCGGTTATGAGCAGTTCTTC. The rearrangement uses TRBV3-1 (or the pseudogene TRBV3-2) and TRBJ2-1; 7 bases are shared with TRBD2. This CDR3 is built from 15 residues. The germline V gene encodes CDR1 LGHDT and CDR2 YNNKEL (reference sequence). The V segment lost 4 bases and the J segment 8 bases; nucleotides outside the gene matches: 11.

V and J are TRBV30 and TRBJ2-7, with 9 bases matching TRBD1. CDR1 and CDR2 (germline): GTSNPN, SVGIG (reference sequence). The CDR3 has 14 amino acids. The V segment lost 0 bases and the J segment 3 bases; nucleotides outside the gene matches: 3. The CDR3 here is CAWSVGTGSYEQYF. The CDR3 nucleotides read TGTGCCTGGAGTGTAGGGACAGGGAGCTACGAGCAGTACTTC.

In this sample, this clone turned up once. V usage is TRBV18 and J usage is TRBJ2-7; D is ambiguous. The CDR3 is made up of 14 amino acids. Trimming stripped 0 bases from V and 4 bases from J, with 10 bases between. Germline V gives CDR1 KGHSH, CDR2 LQKENI. The CDR3 DNA is TGTGCCAGCTCACCACCGAGTCGCACGTACGAGCAGTACTTC. Residues: CASSPPSRTYEQYF.

J is TRBJ2-7 and V is TRBV24-1; 7 bases line up with TRBD2. Trimming took 5 bases from V and 7 from J; bases not matched to a gene: 7. Germline lookup yields CDR1 KGHDR and CDR2 SFDVKD. The CDR3 length is 13 residues. The CDR3 sequence is CATSVPSGTEQYF. DNA of the CDR3: TGTGCCACCAGTGTACCTAGCGGTACTGAGCAGTACTTC.

The chain combines TRBV10-3 with TRBJ2-1; 11 bases map to TRBD2. Per germline, CDR1 ENHRY and CDR2 SYGVKD. The CDR3 length is 17 residues. The V segment lost 6 bases and the J segment 10 bases; nucleotides outside the gene matches: 17. Written as DNA, the CDR3 is TGTGCCATCAGCCTGACTAGCGGGACCACCATGAGCTTCGAGCAGTTCTTC. Translation gives CAISLTSGTTMSFEQFF.

The chain joins TRBV19 to TRBJ2-3, with 7 bases that match TRBD1. With V trimmed by 10 bases and J by 4 bases, 20 bases remained unmatched. CDR1 is LNHDA and CDR2 is SQIVND in the germline V gene (reference sequence). The CDR3 loop spans 17 amino acids. CDR3: CAKPISATGIPADTQYF. CDR3 in DNA: TGTGCCAAACCCATATCGGCGACAGGGATCCCTGCAGATACGCAGTATTTT.

V gene TRBV27 combines with J gene TRBJ2-5, with 10 bases matching TRBD2. The CDR3 runs to 14 residues. After removal of 5 bases from V and 3 bases from J, the junction contained 3 bases not matched to a gene. Germline V CDR1 and CDR2: MNHEY, SMNVEV (reference sequence). This chain's CDR3 is CASSPLAGEETQYF. CDR3 nucleotide sequence: TGTGCCAGCAGTCCTCTAGCGGGAGAAGAGACCCAGTACTTC.

The rearrangement links TRBV5-6 to TRBJ1-6, with D possibly matching TRBD1 (6 bases). This CDR3 has 15 residues. V gave up 6 bases and J gave up 10 bases, with 20 bases separating them. CDR1 is SGHDT, CDR2 YYEEEE, per germline. The chain's CDR3 is CASTRGRNTNSPLHF. The CDR3 nucleotides are TGTGCCAGCACCAGGGGAAGGAATACTAACTCACCCCTCCACTTT.

The chain recombines TRBV27 with TRBJ2-2; 7 nucleotides line up with TRBD1. The ends lost 3 bases at V and 4 bases at J; junction bases unmatched: 5. Germline V gene lookup returns CDR1 MNHEY and CDR2 SMNVEV (reference sequence). This CDR3 has 15 amino acids. CDR3 residues: CASSLRRQGTGELFF. In DNA form, the CDR3 reads TGTGCCAGCAGTTTGCGGCGACAGGGCACCGGGGAGCTGTTTTTT.

The V gene is TRBV20-1, the J gene TRBJ2-7, with D perhaps matching TRBD2 (5 bases). Germline CDR1 DFQATT, CDR2 SNEGSKA (reference sequence). The V and J ends lost 2 bases and 4 bases respectively, with 6 bases between them. The CDR3 totals 11 residues. CDR3 DNA sequence: TGCAGTGCTAGACGGGATTACGAGCAGTACTTC. Protein: CSARRDYEQYF.

The chain links TRBV15 to TRBJ2-7, with 9 bases fitting TRBD1. The CDR3 is 16 residues long. V trimming: 1 base; J trimming: 3 bases; junction bases outside the gene matches: 7. Per the germline V gene, CDR1 is LNHNV and CDR2 is YYDKDF (reference sequence). The CDR3 nucleotides read TGTGCCACCAGCAGAGGAACCGGGACAGGGAACTACGAGCAGTACTTC. This gives the protein CATSRGTGTGNYEQYF.

The rearrangement uses TRBV19 and TRBJ1-5; TRBD1 aligns across 9 bases. The CDR3 covers 14 residues. The V gene's germline CDR1 is LNHDA and CDR2 SQIVND (reference sequence). J lost 4 bases, V lost 5 bases, and 3 bases had no gene match. The CDR3 DNA is TGTGCCAGTAGTCGGGACAGGGCAAATCAGCCCCAGCATTTT. Translated: CASSRDRANQPQHF.